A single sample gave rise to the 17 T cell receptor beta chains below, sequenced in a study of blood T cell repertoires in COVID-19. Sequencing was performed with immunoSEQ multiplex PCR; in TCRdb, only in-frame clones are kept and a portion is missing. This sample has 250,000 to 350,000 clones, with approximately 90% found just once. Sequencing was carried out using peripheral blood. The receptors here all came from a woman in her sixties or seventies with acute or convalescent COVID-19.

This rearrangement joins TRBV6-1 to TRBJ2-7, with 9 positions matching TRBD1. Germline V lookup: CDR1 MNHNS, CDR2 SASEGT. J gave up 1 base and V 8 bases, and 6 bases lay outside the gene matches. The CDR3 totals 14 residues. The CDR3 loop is CASEGTGKSYEQYF. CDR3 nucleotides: TGTGCCAGCGAAGGGACAGGGAAATCCTACGAGCAGTACTTC.

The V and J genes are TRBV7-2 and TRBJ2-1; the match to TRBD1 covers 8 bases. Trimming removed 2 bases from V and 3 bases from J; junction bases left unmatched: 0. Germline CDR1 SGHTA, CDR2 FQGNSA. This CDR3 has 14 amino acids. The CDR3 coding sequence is TGTGCCAGCAGCTTAACAGGGGGCTACAATGAGCAGTTCTTC. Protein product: CASSLTGGYNEQFF.

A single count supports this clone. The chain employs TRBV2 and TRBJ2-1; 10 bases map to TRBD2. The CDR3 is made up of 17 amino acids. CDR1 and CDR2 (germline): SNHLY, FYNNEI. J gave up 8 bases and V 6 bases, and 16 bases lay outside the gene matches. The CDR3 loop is CASRQTEGLAIRDEQFF. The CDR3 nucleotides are TGTGCCAGCAGACAAACAGAGGGACTAGCGATACGGGATGAGCAGTTCTTC.

DNA for the CDR3: TGTGCCAGCAGCCGCAATGGGGGGACGGGCCAGCCCCAGCATTTT. Translated: CASSRNGGTGQPQHF. This chain connects TRBV6-5 to TRBJ1-5; tentatively, D is TRBD1 (5 bases). Between the trimmed V and J ends, which lost 6 bases and 7 bases, there was a span of 19 bases. This CDR3 contains 15 residues. Germline V lookup: CDR1 MNHEY, CDR2 SVGAGI.

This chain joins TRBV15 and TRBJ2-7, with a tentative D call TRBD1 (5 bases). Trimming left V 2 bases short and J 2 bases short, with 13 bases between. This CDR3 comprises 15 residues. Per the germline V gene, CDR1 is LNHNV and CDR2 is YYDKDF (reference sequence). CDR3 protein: CATSRSKWGPYEQYF. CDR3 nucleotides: TGTGCCACCAGCAGATCTAAATGGGGCCCCTACGAGCAGTACTTC.

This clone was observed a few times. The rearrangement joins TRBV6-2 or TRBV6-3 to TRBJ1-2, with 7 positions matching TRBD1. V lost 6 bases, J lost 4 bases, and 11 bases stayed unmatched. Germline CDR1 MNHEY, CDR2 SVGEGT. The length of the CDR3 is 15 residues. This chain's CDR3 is CASSFRGSGGYGYTF. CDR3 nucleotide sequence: TGTGCCAGCAGCTTCCGGGGCTCAGGGGGCTATGGCTACACCTTC.

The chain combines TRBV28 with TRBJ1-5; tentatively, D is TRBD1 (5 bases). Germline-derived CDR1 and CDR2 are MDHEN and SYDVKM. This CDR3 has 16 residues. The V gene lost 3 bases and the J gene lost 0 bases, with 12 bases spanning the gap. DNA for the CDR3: TGTGCCAGCAGTTTGATGACAGTAGATAGCAATCAGCCCCAGCATTTT. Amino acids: CASSLMTVDSNQPQHF.

The CDR3 is CASSLTGQRTEAFF. CDR3 bases: TGTGCCAGCAGCCTAACTGGACAGCGGACTGAAGCTTTCTTT. The chain carries TRBV9 and TRBJ1-1; D is possibly TRBD1 (6 bases). The V end was cut by 4 bases, the J end by 5 bases, with 15 bases between. From germline, CDR1 is SGDLS and CDR2 YYNGEE. The CDR3 contains 14 residues.

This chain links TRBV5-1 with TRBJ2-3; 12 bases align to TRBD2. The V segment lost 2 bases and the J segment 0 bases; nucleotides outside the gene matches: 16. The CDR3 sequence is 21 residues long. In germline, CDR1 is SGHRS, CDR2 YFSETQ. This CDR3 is CASSFQALAGGRQSSTDTQYF. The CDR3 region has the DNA TGCGCCAGCAGCTTTCAGGCACTAGCGGGGGGCCGCCAGTCTAGCACAGATACGCAGTATTTT.

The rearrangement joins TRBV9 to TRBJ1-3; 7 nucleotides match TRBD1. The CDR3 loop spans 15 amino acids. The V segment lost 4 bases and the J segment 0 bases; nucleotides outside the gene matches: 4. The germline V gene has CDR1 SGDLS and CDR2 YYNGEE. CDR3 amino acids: CASSIGTASGNTIYF. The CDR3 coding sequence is TGTGCCAGCAGCATTGGGACAGCCTCTGGAAACACCATATATTTT.

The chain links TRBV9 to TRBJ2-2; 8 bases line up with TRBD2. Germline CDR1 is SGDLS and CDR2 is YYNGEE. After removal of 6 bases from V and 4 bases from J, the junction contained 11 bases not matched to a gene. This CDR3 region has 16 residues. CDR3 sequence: CASNVGAGGGTGELFF. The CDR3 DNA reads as TGTGCCAGCAATGTGGGGGCGGGAGGAGGCACCGGGGAGCTGTTTTTT.

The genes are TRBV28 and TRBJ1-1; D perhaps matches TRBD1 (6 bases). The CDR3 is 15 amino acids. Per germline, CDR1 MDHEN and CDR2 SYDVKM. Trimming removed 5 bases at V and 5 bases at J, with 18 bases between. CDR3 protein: CASSTPFQGKTEAFF. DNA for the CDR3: TGTGCCAGCAGTACCCCGTTCCAGGGGAAAACTGAAGCTTTCTTT.

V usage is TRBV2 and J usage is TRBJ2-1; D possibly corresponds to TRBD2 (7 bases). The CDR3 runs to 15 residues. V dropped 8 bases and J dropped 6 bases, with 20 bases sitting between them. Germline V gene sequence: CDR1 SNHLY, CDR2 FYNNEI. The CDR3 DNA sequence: TGTGCCAGCGGTAAGGGCGGGGGCGGTTCCAATGAGCAGTTCTTC. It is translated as CASGKGGGGSNEQFF.

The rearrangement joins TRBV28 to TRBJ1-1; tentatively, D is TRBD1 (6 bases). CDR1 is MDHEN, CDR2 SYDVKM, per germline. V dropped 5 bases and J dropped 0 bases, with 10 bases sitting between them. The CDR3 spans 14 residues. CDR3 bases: TGTGCCAGCAGTATTACAGGGTTGAACACTGAAGCTTTCTTT. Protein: CASSITGLNTEAFF. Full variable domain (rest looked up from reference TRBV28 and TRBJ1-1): DVKVTQSSRYLVKRTGEKVFLECVQDMDHENMFWYRQDPGLGLRLIYFSYDVKMKEKGDIPEGYSVSREKKERFSLILESASTNQTSMYLCASSITGLNTEAFFGQGTRLTVV.

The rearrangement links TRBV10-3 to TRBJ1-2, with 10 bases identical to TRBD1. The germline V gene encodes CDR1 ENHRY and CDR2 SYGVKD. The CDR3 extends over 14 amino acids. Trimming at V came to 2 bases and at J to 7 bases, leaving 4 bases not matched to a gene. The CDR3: CAISEGTGDPGYTF. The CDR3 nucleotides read TGTGCCATCAGTGAGGGGACAGGGGATCCTGGCTACACCTTC.

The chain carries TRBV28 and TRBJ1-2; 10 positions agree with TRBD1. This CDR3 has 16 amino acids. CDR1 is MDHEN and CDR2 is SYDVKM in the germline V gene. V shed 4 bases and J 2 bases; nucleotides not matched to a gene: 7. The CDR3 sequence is CASSSPRTGGNYGYTF. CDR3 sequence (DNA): TGTGCCAGCAGTTCCCCCCGGACAGGGGGGAACTATGGCTACACCTTC.

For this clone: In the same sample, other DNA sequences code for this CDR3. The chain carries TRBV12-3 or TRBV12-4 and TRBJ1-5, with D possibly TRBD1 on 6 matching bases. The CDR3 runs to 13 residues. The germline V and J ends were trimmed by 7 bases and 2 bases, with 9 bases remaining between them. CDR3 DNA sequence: TGTGCCAGCACGGACAGAGGCAATCAGCCCCAGCATTTT. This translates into CASTDRGNQPQHF.